One sample yielded the 2 T cell receptor beta chains listed below, sequenced in a study of human T cells and chemical hapten exposure. The time point here: pre-sensitization, week 0. Treatment described: therapeutic diphenylcyclopropenone sensitization with weekly scalp DPC. MiXCR, run by TCRdb on the RACE reads, gives a single entry per CDR3 protein. The sample records around 260,000 distinct CDR3 sequences, approximately 8.4% being singletons. The specimen comprised whole blood, sampled in connection with sensitization to the hapten diphenylcyclopropenone (DPC). These receptors were collected from a middle-aged woman with alopecia areata. Some clones in this sample may be carry-over from other donors' samples.

This clonotype was recorded a few times. The chain couples TRBV5-4 to TRBJ2-3; TRBD2 matches 14 bases. This CDR3 spans 16 amino acids. V dropped 4 bases and J dropped 6; count of bases not matched to a gene: 7. Germline CDR1 reads SGHNT; CDR2 reads YYREEE (reference sequence). The CDR3 DNA reads as TGTGCCAGCAGCAGTGGACTAGCGGGAGGATACGATACGCAGTATTTT. Its protein product is CASSSGLAGGYDTQYF. The entire variable domain, with the rest obtained from reference TRBV5-4 and TRBJ2-3, is as follows: ETGVTQSPTHLIKTRGQQVTLRCSSQSGHNTVSWYQQALGQGPQFIFQYYREEENGRGNFPPRFSGLQFPNYSSELNVNALELDDSALYLCASSSGLAGGYDTQYFGPGTRLTVL.

This clonotype was picked up a small number of times. The chain joins TRBV10-3 to TRBJ2-3; 11 nucleotides align to TRBD2. CDR3 length equals 14 residues. Germline CDR1 and CDR2: ENHRY and SYGVKD. Unmatched junction bases numbered 6, after V lost 7 bases and J lost 6 bases. CDR3 DNA sequence: TGTGCCATCACCCAACTAGCGGGAGTGGATACGCAGTATTTT. Its translation: CAITQLAGVDTQYF.